The source of this T cell receptor beta chain is a study of radiotherapy plus CTLA-4 blockade in lung cancer. Study as a whole: The study recorded objective responses in about 20% of patients and disease control in roughly 34%.

The V gene's germline CDR1 is LNHDA and CDR2 SQIVND (reference sequence). The CDR3 totals 15 residues. The V and J ends lost 3 bases and 6 bases, in that order; junction bases with no gene match: 8. The assay was immunoSEQ multiplex PCR, and TCRdb's table has in-frame clones only and misses some. The repertoire includes about 97,000 clones, around 79% of them detected once, and around 2.7% sits in the top ten. The specimen comprised peripheral blood, sampled from a patient treated with radiotherapy plus ipilimumab. The chain employs TRBV19 and TRBJ2-7; TRBD2 matches 10 bases. The receptor comes from a human donor with non-small cell lung cancer who had a partial response to radiotherapy plus ipilimumab. Some clones in this sample may be carry-over from other donors' samples. This CDR3 reads CASSIILAGAVEQYF. The CDR3 nucleotides read TGTGCCAGTAGTATCATTCTAGCGGGGGCGGTCGAGCAGTACTTC.